These T cell receptor beta chains were read from a single sample in a study of PD-L1 blockade in urothelial cancer. Generated by immunoSEQ multiplex PCR, the TCRdb table keeps only in-frame clones and is missing some. The profile shows just under 50,000 clones, around 84% of them singletons. The sequencing used PBMCs, collected around atezolizumab (anti-PD-L1) treatment. These receptor sequences come from a man between 65 and 85 years old with urothelial cancer. The CDR3 runs from the conserved cysteine through the conserved F or W. D genes are given only for firm matches. Part of the rows lack a size; the others show once, few, many or a class for expanded clones.

J | size | V | D | CDR3 | DNA
TRBJ1-2 | . | TRBV6-5 | . | CASSYSRTGFNGYTF | TGTGCCAGCAGTTACTCCCGCACAGGCTTTAATGGCTACACCTTC
TRBJ2-1 | . | TRBV7-8 | TRBD2 | CASSLTSGGLSYNEQFF | TGTGCCAGCAGCCTAACTAGCGGGGGGCTCTCCTACAATGAGCAGTTCTTC
TRBJ2-3 | . | TRBV2 | TRBD1 | CASSGTAGQGGTQYF | TGTGCCAGCAGTGGGACGGCCGGACAGGGAGGTACGCAGTATTTT
TRBJ2-5 | . | TRBV5-1 | TRBD2 | CASSLGTSGKGKETQYF | TGCGCCAGCAGCCTGGGGACTAGCGGGAAGGGGAAAGAGACCCAGTACTTC
TRBJ2-5 | . | TRBV5-1 | . | CASSSEGRETQYF | TGCGCCAGCAGCTCGGAGGGGAGAGAGACCCAGTACTTC
TRBJ1-2 | . | TRBV7-2 | . | CASGAGGMDNYGYTF | TGTGCCAGCGGGGCGGGGGGGATGGACAACTATGGCTACACCTTC
TRBJ2-5 | . | TRBV7-6 | TRBD2 | CASSLDWGGGETQYF | TGTGCCAGCAGCTTAGATTGGGGCGGGGGAGAGACCCAGTACTTC
TRBJ2-1 | medium-sized | TRBV18 | . | CASSLTGYYNEQFF | TGTGCCAGCTCACTCACGGGATATTACAATGAGCAGTTCTTC
TRBJ2-7 | . | TRBV4-3 | . | CASSQGRGTYEQYF | TGCGCCAGCAGCCAAGGGCGGGGCACCTACGAGCAGTACTTC
TRBJ1-1 | . | TRBV4-2 | . | CASSHGRTEAFF | TGTGCCAGCAGCCATGGGAGGACTGAAGCTTTCTTT
TRBJ1-1 | . | TRBV28 | . | CASSLFLAAFF | TGTGCCAGCAGTTTATTCCTGGCAGCTTTCTTT
TRBJ2-2 | . | TRBV6-6 | TRBD1 | CASSQDRGYTGELFF | TGTGCCAGCAGCCAGGACAGGGGGTACACCGGGGAGCTGTTTTTT
TRBJ2-3 | . | TRBV5-5 | TRBD1 | CASSLAGSGGDHTQYF | TGTGCCAGCAGCTTGGCCGGGTCAGGGGGCGATCATACGCAGTATTTT
TRBJ1-2 | . | TRBV6-5 | TRBD1 | CASSWDRGYGYTF | TGTGCCAGCAGTTGGGACAGGGGCTATGGCTACACCTTC
TRBJ1-1 | . | TRBV19 | . | CASSFSSSGEAFF | TGTGCCAGTAGTTTCTCCTCATCAGGTGAAGCTTTCTTT
TRBJ2-5 | once | TRBV6-5 | TRBD2 | CASGQTGGGMTQYF | TGTGCCAGCGGCCAAACCGGGGGGGGGATGACCCAGTACTTC
TRBJ2-1 | few | TRBV5-6 | . | CASSLRGEQFF | TGTGCCAGCAGCTTGCGTGGCGAGCAGTTCTTC
TRBJ1-2 | few | TRBV2 | TRBD1 | CASRTGTDALSYGYTF | TGTGCCAGCAGGACCGGGACAGACGCCCTAAGCTATGGCTACACCTTC
TRBJ1-2 | . | TRBV10-3 | . | CAIRREKANYGYTF | TGTGCCATCAGACGTGAGAAAGCTAACTATGGCTACACCTTC
TRBJ1-2 | . | TRBV19 | . | CASSAIPESDYGYTF | TGTGCCAGTAGTGCGATTCCAGAGAGCGACTATGGCTACACCTTC
TRBJ2-2 | . | TRBV19 | . | CASSPGTQWGIGELFF | TGTGCCAGTAGTCCGGGGACTCAATGGGGGATCGGGGAGCTGTTTTTT
TRBJ2-3 | . | TRBV5-1 | TRBD2 | CASSPQTSGRPDTQYF | TGCGCCAGCAGCCCCCAGACTAGCGGGAGGCCAGATACGCAGTATTTT
TRBJ2-5 | . | TRBV7-3 | TRBD2 | CASSRGAAGGPVETQYF | TGTGCCAGCAGCAGAGGTGCAGCGGGAGGGCCGGTAGAGACCCAGTACTTC
TRBJ2-1 | . | TRBV28 | . | CAIKGGKEQFF | TGTGCCATCAAAGGCGGTAAAGAGCAGTTCTTC
TRBJ1-3 | . | TRBV5-6 | . | CASSLGQLISGNTIYF | TGTGCCAGCAGCCTTGGACAACTCATCTCTGGAAACACCATATATTTT
TRBJ2-1 | . | TRBV7-8 | . | CASSPPKAGEQFF | TGTGCCAGCAGCCCTCCTAAGGCGGGAGAGCAGTTCTTC
TRBJ1-2 | few | TRBV6-5 | . | CASSAGGEGYTF | TGTGCCAGCAGCGCGGGGGGTGAGGGCTACACCTTC
TRBJ2-1 | . | TRBV7-9 | . | CASSPSPVNEQFF | TGTGCCAGCAGCCCATCTCCAGTGAATGAGCAGTTCTTC